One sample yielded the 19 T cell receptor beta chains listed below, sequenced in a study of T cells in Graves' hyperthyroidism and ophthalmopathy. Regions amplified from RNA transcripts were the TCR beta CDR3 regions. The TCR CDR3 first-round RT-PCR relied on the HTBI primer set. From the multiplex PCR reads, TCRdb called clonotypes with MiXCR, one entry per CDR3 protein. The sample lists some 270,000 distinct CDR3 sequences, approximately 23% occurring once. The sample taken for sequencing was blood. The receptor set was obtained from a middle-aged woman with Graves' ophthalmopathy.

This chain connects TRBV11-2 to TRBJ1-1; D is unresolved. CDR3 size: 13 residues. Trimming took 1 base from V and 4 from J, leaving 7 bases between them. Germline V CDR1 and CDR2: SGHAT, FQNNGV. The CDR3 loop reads CASSLVPITEAFF. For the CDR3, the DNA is TGTGCCAGCAGCTTAGTTCCGATCACTGAAGCTTTCTTT.

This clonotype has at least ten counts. The CDR3 DNA follows: TGTGCCAGCAGCTTAGCAGTGGAAAACATTCAGTACTTC. It translates to CASSLAVENIQYF. V and J are TRBV7-9 and TRBJ2-4; D not resolved. Germline CDR1 reads SEHNR; CDR2 reads FQNEAQ (reference sequence). V gave up 0 bases and J gave up 5 bases, with 5 bases separating them. This CDR3 spans 13 amino acids. Full variable domain (remainder filled in from reference TRBV7-9 and TRBJ2-4): DTGVSQNPRHKITKRGQNVTFRCDPISEHNRLYWYRQTLGQGPEFLTYFQNEAQLEKSRLLSDRFSAERPKGSFSTLEIQRTEQGDSAMYLCASSLAVENIQYFGAGTRLSVL.

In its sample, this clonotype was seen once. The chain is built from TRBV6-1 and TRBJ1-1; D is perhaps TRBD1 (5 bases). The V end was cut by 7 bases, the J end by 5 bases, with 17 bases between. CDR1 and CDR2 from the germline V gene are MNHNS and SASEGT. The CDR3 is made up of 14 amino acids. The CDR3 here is CASTRRDGGTEAFF. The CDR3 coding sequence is TGTGCCAGCACCAGGAGGGACGGAGGGACTGAAGCTTTCTTT.

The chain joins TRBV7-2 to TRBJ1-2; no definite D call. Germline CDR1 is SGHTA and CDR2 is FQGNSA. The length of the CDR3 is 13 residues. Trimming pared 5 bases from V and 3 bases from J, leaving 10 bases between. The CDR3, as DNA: TGTGCCAGCAGCCTTGAATCCGACTATGGCTACACCTTC. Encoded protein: CASSLESDYGYTF.

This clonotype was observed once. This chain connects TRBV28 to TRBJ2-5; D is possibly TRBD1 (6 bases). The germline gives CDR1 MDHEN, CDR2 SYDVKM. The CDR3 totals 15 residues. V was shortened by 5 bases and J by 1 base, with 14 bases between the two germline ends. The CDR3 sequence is CASSKLTGPQETQYF. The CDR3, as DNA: TGTGCCAGCAGTAAACTGACAGGCCCCCAAGAGACCCAGTACTTC. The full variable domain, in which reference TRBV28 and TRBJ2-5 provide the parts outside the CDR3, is DVKVTQSSRYLVKRTGEKVFLECVQDMDHENMFWYRQDPGLGLRLIYFSYDVKMKEKGDIPEGYSVSREKKERFSLILESASTNQTSMYLCASSKLTGPQETQYFGPGTRLLVL.

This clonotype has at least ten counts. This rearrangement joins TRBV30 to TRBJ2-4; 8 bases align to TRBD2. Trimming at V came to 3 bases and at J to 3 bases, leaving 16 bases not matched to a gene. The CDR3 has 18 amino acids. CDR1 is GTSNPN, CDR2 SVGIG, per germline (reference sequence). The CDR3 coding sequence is TGTGCCTGGAGCGCCGGGACTAGTTTTTCCTTGGTCAAAAACATTCAGTACTTC. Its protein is CAWSAGTSFSLVKNIQYF.

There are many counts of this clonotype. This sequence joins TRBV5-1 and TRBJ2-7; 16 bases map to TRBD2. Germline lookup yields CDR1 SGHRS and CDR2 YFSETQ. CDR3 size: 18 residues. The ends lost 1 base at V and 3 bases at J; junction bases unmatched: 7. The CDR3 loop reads CASSLLTGTSGGDYEQYF. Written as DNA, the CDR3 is TGCGCCAGCAGCTTGCTAACCGGGACTAGCGGGGGGGACTACGAGCAGTACTTC.

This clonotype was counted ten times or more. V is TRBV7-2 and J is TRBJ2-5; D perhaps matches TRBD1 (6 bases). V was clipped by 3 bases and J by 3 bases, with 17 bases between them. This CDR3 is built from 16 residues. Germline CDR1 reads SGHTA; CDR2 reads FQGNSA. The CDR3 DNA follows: TGTGCCAGCAGCTTCAGGGGTCCGGAGATGAAAGAGACCCAGTACTTC. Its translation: CASSFRGPEMKETQYF.

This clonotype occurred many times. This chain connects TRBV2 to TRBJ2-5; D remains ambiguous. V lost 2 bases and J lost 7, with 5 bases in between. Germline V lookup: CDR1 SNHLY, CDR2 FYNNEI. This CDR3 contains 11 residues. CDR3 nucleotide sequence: TGTGCCAGCAGTGAACAATGGACCCAGTACTTC. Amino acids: CASSEQWTQYF.

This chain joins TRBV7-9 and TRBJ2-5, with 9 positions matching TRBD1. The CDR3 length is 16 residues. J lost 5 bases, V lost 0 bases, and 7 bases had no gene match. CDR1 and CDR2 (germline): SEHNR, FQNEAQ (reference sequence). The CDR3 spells CASSLAGTGYRETQYF. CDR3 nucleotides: TGTGCCAGCAGCTTAGCCGGGACAGGGTATCGGGAGACCCAGTACTTC.

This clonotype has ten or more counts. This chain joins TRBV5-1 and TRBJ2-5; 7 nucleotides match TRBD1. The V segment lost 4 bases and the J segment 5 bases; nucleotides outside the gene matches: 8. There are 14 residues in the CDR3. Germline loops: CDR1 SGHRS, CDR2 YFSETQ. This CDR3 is CASSPTPQGETQYF. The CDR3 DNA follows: TGCGCCAGCAGCCCGACTCCACAGGGGGAGACCCAGTACTTC.

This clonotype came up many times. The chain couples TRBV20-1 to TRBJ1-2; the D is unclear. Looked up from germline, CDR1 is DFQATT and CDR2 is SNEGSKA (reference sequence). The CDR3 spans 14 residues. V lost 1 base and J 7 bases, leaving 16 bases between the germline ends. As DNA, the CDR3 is TGCAGTGCTAGAGGGCCGAATAAAATGCGTGGCTACACCTTC. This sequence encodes CSARGPNKMRGYTF.

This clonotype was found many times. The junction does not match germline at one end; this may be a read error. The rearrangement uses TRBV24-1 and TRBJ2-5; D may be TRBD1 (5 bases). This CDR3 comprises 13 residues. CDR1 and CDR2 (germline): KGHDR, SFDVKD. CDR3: CATSQGWEEAQYF. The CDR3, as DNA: TGTGCCACCAGTCAGGGTTGGGAAGAGGCCCAGTACTTC.

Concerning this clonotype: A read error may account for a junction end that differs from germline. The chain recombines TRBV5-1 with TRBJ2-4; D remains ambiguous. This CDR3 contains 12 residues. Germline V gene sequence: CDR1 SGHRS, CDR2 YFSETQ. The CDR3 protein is CTSSPLGNIQYF. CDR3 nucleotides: TGCACCAGCAGCCCTCTAGGTAACATTCAGTACTTC.

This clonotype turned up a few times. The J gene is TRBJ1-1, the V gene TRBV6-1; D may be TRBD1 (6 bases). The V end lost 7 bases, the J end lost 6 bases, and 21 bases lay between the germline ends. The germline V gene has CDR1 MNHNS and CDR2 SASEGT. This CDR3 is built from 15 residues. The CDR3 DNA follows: TGTGCCAGCATTGACCAGGGGAAGTCGGTCCCTGAAGCTTTCTTT. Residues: CASIDQGKSVPEAFF.

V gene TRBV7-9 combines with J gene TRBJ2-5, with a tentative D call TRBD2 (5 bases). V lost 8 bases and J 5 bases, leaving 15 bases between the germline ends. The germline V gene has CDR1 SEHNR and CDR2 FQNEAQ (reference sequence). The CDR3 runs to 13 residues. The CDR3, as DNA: TGTGCCAGCTCCCTCGGGGTCTGGGAGACCCAGTACTTC. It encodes CASSLGVWETQYF.

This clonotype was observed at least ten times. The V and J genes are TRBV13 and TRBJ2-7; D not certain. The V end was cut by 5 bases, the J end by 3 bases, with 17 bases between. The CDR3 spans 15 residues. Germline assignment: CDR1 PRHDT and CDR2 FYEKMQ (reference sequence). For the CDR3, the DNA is TGTGCCAGCAGCGTAAGCAGAAAGTATTTCTACGAGCAGTACTTC. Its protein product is CASSVSRKYFYEQYF.

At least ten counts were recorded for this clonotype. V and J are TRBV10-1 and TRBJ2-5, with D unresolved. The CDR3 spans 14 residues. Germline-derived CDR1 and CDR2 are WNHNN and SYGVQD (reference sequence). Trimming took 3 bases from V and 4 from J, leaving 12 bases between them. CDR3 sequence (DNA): TGCGCCAGCAGTGACTTTGCGGAGCGAGAGACCCAGTACTTC. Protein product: CASSDFAERETQYF.

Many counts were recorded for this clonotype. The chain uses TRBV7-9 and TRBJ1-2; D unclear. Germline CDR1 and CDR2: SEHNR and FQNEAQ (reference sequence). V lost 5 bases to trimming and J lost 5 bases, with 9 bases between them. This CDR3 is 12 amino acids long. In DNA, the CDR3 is TGTGCCAGCAGCGGTGGGGTTTATGGCTACACCTTC. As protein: CASSGGVYGYTF.